This T cell receptor beta chain was obtained from a study of OX40 agonist ivuxolimab in advanced cancers. Background for the entire study: Ivuxolimab was an agonistic, fully human IgG2 monoclonal antibody directed against OX40 (CD134), a costimulatory receptor. Intravenous ivuxolimab was administered to patients every 2 weeks at six dose levels: 0.01, 0.1, 0.3, 1.5, 3 and 10 mg/kg. Among the roughly 50 dose-escalation patients, some 19 had hepatocellular carcinoma, around 15 melanoma, 9 renal cell carcinoma and 9 head and neck cancer. In the dose-escalation cohort, approximately 83% of patients were male, and the mean age was roughly 56 years with a range of roughly 20 to 80. Patients were allowed to have had prior anti-PD-1, anti-PD-L1 or anti-CTLA-4 therapy, and approximately 37% of the dose-escalation patients had been treated with checkpoint inhibitors. Three dose-escalation patients achieved partial responses, one with hepatocellular carcinoma and two with cutaneous melanoma. The point of sequencing TCRbeta in the periphery was to test whether ivuxolimab changed TCR sequence diversity and drove clonal T-cell expansion. The paper reports the monotherapy dose-escalation portion (N of about 54 patients) of the phase I ivuxolimab trial.

Genomic DNA was isolated from the sorted cells so that the TCRbeta CDR3 region could be sequenced. The immunoSEQ Assay was used for sequencing of TCRbeta CDR3 regions. TCRdb obtained this table from immuneACCESS and retained in-frame rearrangements with V and J assigned. These tables miss some clones; where compared with another copy, unresolved V genes account for less than half of the shortfall, and the remainder is unexplained. The sample yields nearly 50,000 clones; roughly 77% were counted once. About 7.7% of the sample is taken by the ten largest. The CDR3 contains 12 residues, cysteine and phenylalanine counted. Only the CDR3 part of the read is kept: 36 bases, read in frame from the first base. Sequences LGHNA (CDR1) and YSLEER (CDR2) are obtained from the germline V gene. Trimming takes 4 bases from V and 8 bases from J, and the germline ends sit 11 bases apart. The trial excluded patients who had a history of autoimmune disease or who were on systemic immunosuppression. Peripheral blood for TCR sequencing was collected from all dose cohorts at baseline, on cycle 4 day 1, and on cycle 7 day 1. Samples came from an open-label, multicenter, first-in-human phase I dose-escalation trial of ivuxolimab. Adults with locally advanced or metastatic head and neck squamous cell, hepatocellular, melanoma or renal cell carcinoma were enrolled in the trial. CD4+ and CD8+ T cells were sorted separately from peripheral blood before TCR sequencing.

The count of this clone is one. The specificity of this receptor is unknown. Base qualities are not at hand, and no much larger clone is one base apart. The paper's findings and limits, for the study overall: Low levels of normalized T-cell clonal expansion were also shown by some nonresponding patients. After ivuxolimab, expanded clones were on average more numerous among CD8+ T cells than among CD4+ T cells. In the 0.1-3.0 mg/kg groups, partial responders had among the lowest normalized peripheral clonal expansion, particularly in CD8+ T cells. The antigen specificity of the peripheral T cells that underwent clonal expansion was not determined. At doses from 0.1 to 3.0 mg/kg, clonal expansion was seen in both CD4+ and CD8+ blood T cells between baseline and week 6.

The chain joins TRBV4-3 to TRBJ1-1; the D gene cannot be resolved reliably. The TCR was taken from an adult with an advanced solid tumor such as melanoma, head and neck, liver or kidney cancer. The sample here was CD4+ or CD8+ T cells sorted from blood, taken in a trial of the OX40 agonist ivuxolimab. The DNA sequence reads TGCGCCAGCAGCCGAAGGGCCGGAGAAGCTTTCTTT. Its protein reads: CASSRRAGEAFF.